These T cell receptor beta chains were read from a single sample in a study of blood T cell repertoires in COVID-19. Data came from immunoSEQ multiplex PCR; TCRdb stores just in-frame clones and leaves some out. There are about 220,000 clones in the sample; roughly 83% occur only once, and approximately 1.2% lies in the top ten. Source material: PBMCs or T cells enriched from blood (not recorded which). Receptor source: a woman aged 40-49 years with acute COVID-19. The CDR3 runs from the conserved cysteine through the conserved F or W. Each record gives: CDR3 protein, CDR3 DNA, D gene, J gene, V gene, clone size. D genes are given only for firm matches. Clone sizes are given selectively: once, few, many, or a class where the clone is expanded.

CDR3: CASSGSTGLTEAFF
DNA: TGTGCCAGCAGCGGGAGTACGGGCTTGACTGAAGCTTTCTTT
D: -
J: TRBJ1-1
V: TRBV3-1/TRBV3-2
size: -

CDR3: CASSLTSGRDNEQFF
DNA: TGTGCCAGCAGTTTAACTAGCGGGAGGGACAATGAGCAGTTCTTC
D: TRBD2
J: TRBJ2-1
V: TRBV28
size: -

CDR3: CASSADRVGSYEQYF
DNA: TGTGCCAGTAGTGCAGACAGGGTCGGTTCCTACGAGCAGTACTTC
D: TRBD1
J: TRBJ2-7
V: TRBV19
size: few

CDR3: CASSEVGSSQETQYF
DNA: TGTGCCAGCAGTGAAGTTGGCTCGTCACAAGAGACCCAGTACTTC
D: -
J: TRBJ2-5
V: TRBV2
size: -

CDR3: CASSLRDRPVGPRFEKLFF
DNA: TGTGCCAGCAGCCTACGAGACAGGCCCGTAGGGCCAAGGTTTGAAAAACTGTTTTTT
D: -
J: TRBJ1-4
V: TRBV21-1
size: -

CDR3: CASSQEPAGSHSPLHF
DNA: TGTGCCAGCAGCCAAGAGCCTGCAGGGTCTCATTCACCCCTCCACTTT
D: -
J: TRBJ1-6
V: TRBV3-1/TRBV3-2
size: -

CDR3: CASRQNWDTEAFF
DNA: TGTGCCAGCAGACAGAACTGGGACACTGAAGCTTTCTTT
D: -
J: TRBJ1-1
V: TRBV6-5
size: -

CDR3: CSVSPTGSSYGYTF
DNA: TGCAGCGTCAGTCCCACAGGGTCTTCCTATGGCTACACCTTC
D: -
J: TRBJ1-2
V: TRBV29-1
size: -

CDR3: CASSHNSGTEAFF
DNA: TGTGCCAGCAGCCATAACTCGGGCACTGAAGCTTTCTTT
D: -
J: TRBJ1-1
V: TRBV3-1/TRBV3-2
size: few

CDR3: CASSPRGDAQGTQYF
DNA: TGTGCCAGCAGCCCCCGGGGGGATGCTCAAGGTACCCAGTACTTC
D: TRBD2
J: TRBJ2-5
V: TRBV7-9
size: -

CDR3: CASSPGGSNQPQHF
DNA: TGTGCCAGCAGCCCAGGGGGGAGCAATCAGCCCCAGCATTTT
D: TRBD1
J: TRBJ1-5
V: TRBV4-2
size: -

CDR3: CASSQDGTLGANYGYTF
DNA: TGCGCCAGCAGCCAAGATGGGACACTGGGGGCTAACTATGGCTACACCTTC
D: -
J: TRBJ1-2
V: TRBV4-1
size: once

CDR3: CASSGGLALGGGEQYF
DNA: TGTGCCAGTAGCGGGGGACTAGCGCTCGGTGGGGGCGAGCAGTACTTC
D: TRBD2
J: TRBJ2-7
V: TRBV19
size: -

CDR3: CASSLGLRQGQFF
DNA: TGTGCCAGCAGCCTGGGACTCCGGCAAGGGCAGTTCTTC
D: -
J: TRBJ2-1
V: TRBV7-2
size: -

CDR3: CASSEFREGEQYF
DNA: TGCGCCAGCAGTGAGTTCAGGGAGGGCGAGCAGTACTTC
D: TRBD2
J: TRBJ2-7
V: TRBV10-1
size: -

CDR3: CASSSLDRANYGYTF
DNA: TGTGCCAGCAGTTCATTGGACAGGGCTAACTATGGCTACACCTTC
D: TRBD1
J: TRBJ1-2
V: TRBV2
size: -